What follows are 18 T cell receptor beta chains derived from one specimen sequenced in a study of blood T cell repertoires in COVID-19. Sequenced by immunoSEQ multiplex PCR; TCRdb stores in-frame clones only, minus some. The sample lists roughly 130,000 clones, 86% occurring once. The sample taken for sequencing was peripheral blood. These receptors came from a man between 40 and 49 years old with acute or convalescent COVID-19.

This clone has just a few counts. V usage is TRBV5-1 and J usage is TRBJ2-7; 7 bases match TRBD2. Trimming removed 5 bases from V and 7 bases from J; junction bases left unmatched: 6. The CDR3 extends over 12 amino acids. Germline V gene lookup returns CDR1 SGHRS and CDR2 YFSETQ. The CDR3 loop reads CASSTTAGEQYF. In nucleotides, the CDR3 is TGCGCCAGCAGTACCACAGCGGGGGAGCAGTACTTC. Using reference TRBV5-1 and TRBJ2-7 for the parts outside the CDR3, the full variable domain is KAGVTQTPRYLIKTRGQQVTLSCSPISGHRSVSWYQQTPGQGLQFLFEYFSETQRNKGNFPGRFSGRQFSNSRSEMNVSTLELGDSALYLCASSTTAGEQYFGPGTRLTVT.

The chain has TRBV5-6 and TRBJ2-7, with 8 bases matching TRBD1. The V gene end was trimmed by 4 bases and the J gene end by 7 bases; junction bases not matched to a gene: 13. This CDR3 comprises 15 residues. Per germline, CDR1 SGHDT and CDR2 YYEEEE. DNA for the CDR3: TGTGCCAGCAGCCCCGGGGACAGGCCTTCGGGGGAGCAGTACTTC. It translates to CASSPGDRPSGEQYF.

This clone was detected once. J is TRBJ1-2 and V is TRBV25-1; D may be TRBD1 (5 bases). Germline loops: CDR1 MGHDK, CDR2 SYGVNS. The V gene lost 5 bases and the J gene lost 3 bases, with 13 bases spanning the gap. The CDR3 loop spans 14 amino acids. CDR3 in amino acids: CASSMPGSDYGYTF. CDR3 in DNA: TGTGCCAGCAGTATGCCAGGGTCTGACTATGGCTACACCTTC.

The chain joins TRBV30 to TRBJ2-3; 7 bases are a match to TRBD2. V gave up 0 bases and J gave up 3 bases; unmatched junction bases: 12. CDR1 and CDR2 from the germline V gene are GTSNPN and SVGIG (reference sequence). The CDR3 sequence is 17 residues long. CDR3 in DNA: TGTGCCTGGAGTGTACAAACGGCGGGAGTGAGGACAGATACGCAGTATTTT. Protein sequence: CAWSVQTAGVRTDTQYF.

In its sample, this clone was seen once. The rearrangement links TRBV2 to TRBJ1-1, with D perhaps TRBD1 (6 bases). Trimming removed 10 bases from V and 6 bases from J, with 18 bases in between. The CDR3 covers 13 residues. Germline V lookup: CDR1 SNHLY, CDR2 FYNNEI. DNA of the CDR3: TGTGCCATACAGAACAGGGAAATCGCTGAAGCTTTCTTT. Amino acid sequence: CAIQNREIAEAFF.

CDR3 sequence reads: CASRPTTGDLETQYF. The DNA for the CDR3 is TGTGCCAGCAGACCAACGACAGGGGACTTGGAGACCCAGTACTTC. The chain uses TRBV11-2 and TRBJ2-5; TRBD1 matches 8 bases. The J segment lost 5 bases and the V segment lost 6 bases, leaving 11 bases of the junction unmatched. Germline-derived CDR1 and CDR2 are SGHAT and FQNNGV. CDR3 size: 15 residues. Full variable domain (missing parts from reference TRBV11-2 and TRBJ2-5): EAGVAQSPRYKIIEKRQSVAFWCNPISGHATLYWYQQILGQGPKLLIQFQNNGVVDDSQLPKDRFSAERLKGVDSTLKIQPAKLEDSAVYLCASRPTTGDLETQYFGPGTRLLVL.

The chain is built from TRBV7-2 and TRBJ1-6; D not resolved. Germline loops: CDR1 SGHTA, CDR2 FQGNSA. V was trimmed by 5 bases and J by 10 bases, leaving 18 bases between them. CDR3 length: 15 residues. CDR3 nucleotides: TGTGCCAGCAGCACCGCGGGATTGACGGACTCACCCCTCCACTTT. This translates into CASSTAGLTDSPLHF.

V and J are TRBV18 and TRBJ1-3; maybe TRBD1 (6 bases). Trimming cost V 3 bases and J 0 bases, with 9 bases left between them. This CDR3 comprises 15 residues. From germline, CDR1 is KGHSH and CDR2 LQKENI. The chain's CDR3 is CASSPRGNSGNTIYF. CDR3 DNA sequence: TGTGCCAGCTCACCCAGGGGCAACTCTGGAAACACCATATATTTT.

This clone was recorded once. The V and J genes are TRBV5-6 and TRBJ1-1; 7 nucleotides match TRBD1. CDR1 SGHDT and CDR2 YYEEEE come from the germline V gene. Losses at the gene ends were 4 bases for V and 1 base for J; bases not matched to a gene: 7. There are 15 residues in the CDR3. The CDR3 is CASSPLTGRNTEAFF. The DNA for the CDR3 is TGTGCCAGCAGCCCACTGACAGGGAGGAACACTGAAGCTTTCTTT.

V usage is TRBV2 and J usage is TRBJ1-2; the match to TRBD1 covers 7 bases. This CDR3 contains 13 residues. After removal of 7 bases from V and 4 bases from J, the junction contained 6 bases not matched to a gene. The germline CDR1 and CDR2 sequences are SNHLY and FYNNEI. CDR3 in DNA: TGTGCCAGCACCGGAGGGGGCGGCTATGGCTACACCTTC. It encodes CASTGGGGYGYTF.

This clone was counted between two and nine times. In DNA, the CDR3 is TGTGCCAGCAGCGGACTAGCGGGGAACACCGGGGAGCTGTTTTTT. Translated, it gives CASSGLAGNTGELFF. The chain has TRBV9 and TRBJ2-2; 10 bases are a match to TRBD2. Germline values: CDR1 SGDLS, CDR2 YYNGEE. The CDR3 extends over 15 amino acids. Trimming cost V 3 bases and J 1 base; bases outside gene matches: 0.

DNA of the CDR3: TGTGCCAGCAGTCTCGGTCAAAATAATTCACCCCTCCACTTT. It codes for CASSLGQNNSPLHF. The chain uses TRBV11-3 and TRBJ1-6; no definite D call. The CDR3 contains 14 residues. V lost 6 bases and J lost 5, with 11 bases in between. Germline V gene lookup returns CDR1 SGHNT and CDR2 YENEEA.

In its sample, this clone was seen once. V usage is TRBV6-1 and J usage is TRBJ1-1, with D perhaps matching TRBD1 (6 bases). This CDR3 is 14 amino acids long. Germline V CDR1 and CDR2: MNHNS, SASEGT. Trimming removed 1 base at V and 6 bases at J, with 12 bases between. DNA of the CDR3: TGTGCCAGCAGTGAAGAAGGTAGGGGGTCTGAAGCTTTCTTT. The encoded protein is CASSEEGRGSEAFF.

The chain carries TRBV5-1 and TRBJ1-5; possibly TRBD1 for D (5 bases). The CDR3 consists of 15 residues. The germline CDR1 and CDR2 sequences are SGHRS and YFSETQ. The V and J ends lost 0 bases and 0 bases respectively, with 7 bases between them. The CDR3 coding sequence is TGCGCCAGCAGCTTGGCAGGGAATAGCAATCAGCCCCAGCATTTT. Protein sequence: CASSLAGNSNQPQHF.

V and J are TRBV5-1 and TRBJ1-1, with D unclear. Germline CDR1 and CDR2: SGHRS and YFSETQ. V gave up 0 bases and J gave up 1 base, with 7 bases separating them. This CDR3 has 14 amino acids. DNA for the CDR3: TGCGCCAGCAGCTTGGGAGGTTCGAACACTGAAGCTTTCTTT. It is translated as CASSLGGSNTEAFF.

The chain is built from TRBV6-1 and TRBJ1-6; no firm D call. Germline V gene lookup returns CDR1 MNHNS and CDR2 SASEGT. Trimming cost V 2 bases and J 0 bases, with 5 bases left between them. The CDR3 totals 15 residues. CDR3 sequence reads: CASSEWSSYNSPLHF. Written as DNA, the CDR3 is TGTGCCAGCAGTGAATGGAGCTCCTATAATTCACCCCTCCACTTT.

The chain carries TRBV19 and TRBJ2-5; TRBD1 matches at 8 bases. Germline values: CDR1 LNHDA, CDR2 SQIVND (reference sequence). CDR3 length: 13 residues. The V gene end was trimmed by 5 bases and the J gene end by 5 bases; junction bases not matched to a gene: 4. CDR3 sequence: CASSPDRGETQYF. CDR3 nucleotides: TGTGCCAGTAGTCCTGACAGGGGTGAGACCCAGTACTTC. The variable domain in full, completed from reference TRBV19 and TRBJ2-5, reads DGGITQSPKYLFRKEGQNVTLSCEQNLNHDAMYWYRQDPGQGLRLIYYSQIVNDFQKGDIAEGYSVSREKKESFPLTVTSAQKNPTAFYLCASSPDRGETQYFGPGTRLLVL.

The CDR3 nucleotides are TGTGCCAGCAGTTTACAATACAATGAGCAGTTCTTC. It translates to CASSLQYNEQFF. The genes are TRBV12-3 or TRBV12-4 and TRBJ2-1; no firm D call. V was clipped by 2 bases and J by 4 bases, with 3 bases between them. This CDR3 spans 12 amino acids.